This T cell receptor (beta chain) was profiled in a study of cytomegalovirus exposure and HLA in healthy donors. Remarks on this clone: Its antigen remains unidentified.

Germline V lookup: CDR1 GTSNPN, CDR2 SVGIG (reference sequence). V was clipped by 5 bases and J by 4 bases; unmatched bases: 4. CDR3 length: 13 amino acids. Whole-study findings and limits: Later genetic work tied a missense DCLRE1C variant to beta-chain V and J trimming. When a later analysis was performed, an Asian-associated ancestry cluster reportedly had fewer N-insertions than the approximately 690-donor mean.

Amplification used 60 Vbeta primers and 13 Jbeta primers. The repertoire was sequenced with immunoSEQ multiplex PCR; TCRdb's copy has only in-frame clones and lacks some. The sample contains approximately 100,000 clones, roughly four fifths of which appear only once. Likely unrecorded immune exposures existed in these nominally healthy donors. The sample taken for sequencing was PBMCs. The sequence was obtained from a man in his 60s in good health and CMV-seronegative. The chain is built from TRBV30 and TRBJ1-4; 7 nucleotides agree with TRBD1. The CDR3 loop is CAWDREDNEKLFF. The CDR3 DNA follows: TGTGCCTGGGACAGGGAAGATAATGAAAAACTGTTTTTT.